The clone carrying this T cell receptor beta chain was recorded a few times. What it binds is not known. These data belong to a study of T-cell memory formation after mild COVID-19. As for the study in general: TCR clusters were largely donor specific. Findings and limits, study-wide: Most CD4+ clones that shrank were in CM and EM, while CD8+ ones turned up in EMRA.

Germline trimming cut 7 bases from V and 4 bases from J; bases unmatched to any gene: 7. Germline CDR1 and CDR2: SGHVS and FNYEAQ. The CDR3 sequence is 14 residues long. TCRdb redid the calling of the 5' RACE reads with MiXCR, one entry per CDR3 protein. The sample shows approximately 260,000 distinct CDR3 sequences, 16% of them seen only once. This receptor was obtained from a man in his late teens or twenties who had mild COVID-19 (a few samples of this study predate the infection). Cell type and time point are not known. Specimen: PBMCs or a T cell subset sorted from them (not recorded which). The rearrangement links TRBV7-6 to TRBJ2-7, with 10 bases identical to TRBD2. The CDR3 DNA reads as TGTGCCAGCACCTCACCGGGACTAGCGTACGAGCAGTACTTC. Amino acids: CASTSPGLAYEQYF.